Listed below are T cell receptor beta chains from one sample, sequenced in a study of blood T cell repertoires in COVID-19. Sequencing used immunoSEQ multiplex PCR; TCRdb keeps in-frame clones, though not all of them. The sample shows fewer than 50,000 clones, 80% of them seen only once. The specimen sequenced was peripheral blood. The receptors derive from a man aged 65 to 79 with acute or convalescent COVID-19. CDR3s include the opening cysteine and the closing phenylalanine or tryptophan. Fields, in order: D gene, J gene, V gene, CDR3 protein, CDR3 DNA. D genes are given only for firm matches.

d_call: TRBD1; j_call: TRBJ1-3; v_call: TRBV7-2; cdr3_aa: CASSLSQGAGNTIYF; cdr3_nt: TGTGCCAGCAGCTTAAGCCAGGGGGCGGGAAACACCATATATTTT
d_call: TRBD1; j_call: TRBJ2-5; v_call: TRBV18; cdr3_aa: CASSPTGIQETQYF; cdr3_nt: TGTGCCAGCTCACCGACAGGGATTCAAGAGACCCAGTACTTC
d_call: TRBD2; j_call: TRBJ2-4; v_call: TRBV6-5; cdr3_aa: CASSYSTSGAKNIQYF; cdr3_nt: TGTGCCAGCAGTTACTCGACTAGCGGAGCCAAAAACATTCAGTACTTC
d_call: -; j_call: TRBJ1-2; v_call: TRBV7-9; cdr3_aa: CASSLPGNYGYTF; cdr3_nt: TGTGCCAGCAGCTTACCAGGGAACTATGGCTACACCTTC
d_call: TRBD1; j_call: TRBJ1-2; v_call: TRBV3-1/TRBV3-2; cdr3_aa: CASSQDRTGVVGYTF; cdr3_nt: TGTGCCAGCAGCCAAGATCGGACAGGGGTGGTTGGCTACACCTTC
d_call: -; j_call: TRBJ1-1; v_call: TRBV3-1/TRBV3-2; cdr3_aa: CASSELLSNTEAFF; cdr3_nt: TGTGCCAGCAGCGAACTCCTCTCGAACACTGAAGCTTTCTTT
d_call: TRBD2; j_call: TRBJ2-5; v_call: TRBV2; cdr3_aa: CASRRLAGASAQETQYF; cdr3_nt: TGTGCCAGCAGGCGTCTAGCGGGGGCGTCCGCCCAAGAGACCCAGTACTTC
d_call: -; j_call: TRBJ2-2; v_call: TRBV5-1; cdr3_aa: CASSSLQEYPTGELFF; cdr3_nt: TGCGCCAGCAGCTCCCTCCAAGAGTACCCCACCGGGGAGCTGTTTTTT
d_call: TRBD2; j_call: TRBJ2-1; v_call: TRBV7-6; cdr3_aa: CASSKGLAAPLSNNEQFF; cdr3_nt: TGTGCCAGCAGCAAGGGACTAGCGGCCCCCCTTTCTAACAATGAGCAGTTCTTC
d_call: TRBD2; j_call: TRBJ2-1; v_call: TRBV29-1; cdr3_aa: CSVEPAGADEQFF; cdr3_nt: TGCAGCGTTGAGCCAGCGGGGGCCGATGAGCAGTTCTTC
d_call: -; j_call: TRBJ1-3; v_call: TRBV4-3; cdr3_aa: CASSQEGQGFGNTIYF; cdr3_nt: TGCGCCAGCAGCCAAGAAGGTCAGGGATTTGGAAACACCATATATTTT
d_call: -; j_call: TRBJ2-6; v_call: TRBV7-3; cdr3_aa: CASSPRQDLSGANVLTF; cdr3_nt: TGTGCCAGCAGCCCACGACAGGACCTCTCTGGGGCCAACGTCCTGACTTTC
d_call: -; j_call: TRBJ2-3; v_call: TRBV7-3; cdr3_aa: CASSLGAGTDTQYF; cdr3_nt: TGTGCCAGCAGCTTAGGGGCCGGCACAGATACGCAGTATTTT
d_call: -; j_call: TRBJ1-3; v_call: TRBV6-5; cdr3_aa: CASSYARAGNTIYF; cdr3_nt: TGTGCCAGCAGTTATGCCAGGGCTGGAAACACCATATATTTT
d_call: -; j_call: TRBJ1-5; v_call: TRBV3-1/TRBV3-2; cdr3_aa: CASSPQGHPNQPQHF; cdr3_nt: TGTGCCAGCAGCCCCCAGGGACATCCCAATCAGCCCCAGCATTTT
d_call: -; j_call: TRBJ1-4; v_call: TRBV24-1; cdr3_aa: CATGDTRNEKLFF; cdr3_nt: TGTGCCACCGGGGACACTAGAAATGAAAAACTGTTTTTT
d_call: -; j_call: TRBJ1-1; v_call: TRBV5-5; cdr3_aa: CASSFSLKQGGTEAFF; cdr3_nt: TGTGCCAGCAGCTTTTCATTAAAACAGGGTGGCACTGAAGCTTTCTTT
d_call: -; j_call: TRBJ2-2; v_call: TRBV19; cdr3_aa: CASSKQTIGELFF; cdr3_nt: TGTGCCAGTAGTAAACAAACAATCGGGGAGCTGTTTTTT
d_call: TRBD2; j_call: TRBJ2-2; v_call: TRBV10-1; cdr3_aa: CASSSGGRTGELFF; cdr3_nt: TGCGCCAGCTCTAGCGGGGGCCGCACCGGGGAGCTGTTTTTT